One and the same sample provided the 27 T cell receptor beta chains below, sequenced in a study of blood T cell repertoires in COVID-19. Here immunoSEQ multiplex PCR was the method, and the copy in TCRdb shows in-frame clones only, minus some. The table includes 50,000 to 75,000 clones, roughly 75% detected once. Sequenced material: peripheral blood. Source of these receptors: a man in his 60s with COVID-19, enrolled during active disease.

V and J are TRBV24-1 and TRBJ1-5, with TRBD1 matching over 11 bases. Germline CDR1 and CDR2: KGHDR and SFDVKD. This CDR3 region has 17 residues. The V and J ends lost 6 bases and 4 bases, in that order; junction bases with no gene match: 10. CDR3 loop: CATSRPSGTGGNQPQHF. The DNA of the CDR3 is TGTGCCACCAGTCGCCCTTCCGGGACAGGGGGGAATCAGCCCCAGCATTTT.

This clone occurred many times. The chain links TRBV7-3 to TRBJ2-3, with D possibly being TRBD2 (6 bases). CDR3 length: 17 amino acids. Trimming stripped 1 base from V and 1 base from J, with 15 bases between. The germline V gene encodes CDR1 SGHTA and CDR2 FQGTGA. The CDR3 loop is CASSLKNAGGGTDTQYF. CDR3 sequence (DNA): TGTGCCAGCAGCTTAAAAAATGCCGGAGGGGGCACAGATACGCAGTATTTT.

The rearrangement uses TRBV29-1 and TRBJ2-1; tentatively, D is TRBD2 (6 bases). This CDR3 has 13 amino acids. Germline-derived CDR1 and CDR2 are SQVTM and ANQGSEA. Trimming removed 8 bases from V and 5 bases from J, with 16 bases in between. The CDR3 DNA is TGCAGCACGGGACCGGGGGTGGACAATGAGCAGTTCTTC. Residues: CSTGPGVDNEQFF.

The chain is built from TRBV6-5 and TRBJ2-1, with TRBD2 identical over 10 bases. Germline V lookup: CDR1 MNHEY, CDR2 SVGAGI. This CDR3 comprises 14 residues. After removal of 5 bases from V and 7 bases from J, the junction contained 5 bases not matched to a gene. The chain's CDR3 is CASSLAGAGNEQFF. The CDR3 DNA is TGTGCCAGCAGTCTAGCGGGAGCAGGTAATGAGCAGTTCTTC.

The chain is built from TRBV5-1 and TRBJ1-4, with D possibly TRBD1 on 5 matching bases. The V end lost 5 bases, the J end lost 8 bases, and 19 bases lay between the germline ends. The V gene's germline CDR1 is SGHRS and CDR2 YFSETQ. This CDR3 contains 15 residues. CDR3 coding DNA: TGCGCCAGCAGACGTGAATCAGGGAAGGCGGAAAAACTGTTTTTT. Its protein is CASRRESGKAEKLFF.

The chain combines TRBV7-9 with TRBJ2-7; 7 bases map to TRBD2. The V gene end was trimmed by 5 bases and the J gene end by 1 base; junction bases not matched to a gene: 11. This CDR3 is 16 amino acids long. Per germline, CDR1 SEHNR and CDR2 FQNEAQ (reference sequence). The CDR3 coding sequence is TGTGCCAGCAGCAACTCGTCGGGACTATCATCCTACGAGCAGTACTTC. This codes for CASSNSSGLSSYEQYF.

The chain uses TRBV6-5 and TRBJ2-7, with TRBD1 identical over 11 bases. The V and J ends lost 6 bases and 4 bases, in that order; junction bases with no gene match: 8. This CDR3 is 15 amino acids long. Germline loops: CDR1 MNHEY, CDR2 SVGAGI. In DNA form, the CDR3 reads TGTGCCAGCAGCGCGGGACAGGGGGGACAGTACGAGCAGTACTTC. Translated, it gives CASSAGQGGQYEQYF.

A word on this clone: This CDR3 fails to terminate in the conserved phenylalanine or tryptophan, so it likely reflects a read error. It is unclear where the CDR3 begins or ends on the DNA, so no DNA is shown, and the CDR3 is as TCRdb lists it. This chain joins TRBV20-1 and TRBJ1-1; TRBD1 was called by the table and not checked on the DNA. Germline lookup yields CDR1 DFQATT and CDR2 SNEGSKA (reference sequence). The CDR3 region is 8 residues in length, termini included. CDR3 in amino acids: CSTDRGVQ.

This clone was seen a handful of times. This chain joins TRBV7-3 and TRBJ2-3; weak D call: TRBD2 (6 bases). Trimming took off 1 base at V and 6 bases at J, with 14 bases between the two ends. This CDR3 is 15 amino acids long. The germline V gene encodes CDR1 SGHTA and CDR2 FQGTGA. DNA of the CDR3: TGTGCCAGCAGCTTAAATCGGGAGAGCGGGGATACGCAGTATTTT. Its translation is CASSLNRESGDTQYF.

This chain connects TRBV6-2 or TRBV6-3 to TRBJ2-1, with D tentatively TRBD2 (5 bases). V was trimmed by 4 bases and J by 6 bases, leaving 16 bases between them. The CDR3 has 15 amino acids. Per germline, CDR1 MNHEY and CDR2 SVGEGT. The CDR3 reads CASSSPGSGANEQFF. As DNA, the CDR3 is TGTGCCAGCAGTTCACCGGGATCCGGAGCCAATGAGCAGTTCTTC.

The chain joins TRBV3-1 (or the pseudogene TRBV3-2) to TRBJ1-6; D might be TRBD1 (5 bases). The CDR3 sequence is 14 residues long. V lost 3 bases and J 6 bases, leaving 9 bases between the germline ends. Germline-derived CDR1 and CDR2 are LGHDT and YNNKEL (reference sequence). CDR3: CASSQDGGNSPLHF. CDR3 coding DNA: TGTGCCAGCAGCCAGGACGGGGGTAATTCACCCCTCCACTTT.

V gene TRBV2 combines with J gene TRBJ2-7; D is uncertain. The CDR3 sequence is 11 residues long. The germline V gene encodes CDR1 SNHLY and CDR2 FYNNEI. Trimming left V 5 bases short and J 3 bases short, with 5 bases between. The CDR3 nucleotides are TGTGCCAGCAGTCCCAACTACGAGCAGTACTTC. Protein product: CASSPNYEQYF. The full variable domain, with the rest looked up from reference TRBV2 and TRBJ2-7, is EPEVTQTPSHQVTQMGQEVILRCVPISNHLYFYWYRQILGQKVEFLVSFYNNEISEKSEIFDDQFSVERPDGSNFTLKIRSTKLEDSAMYFCASSPNYEQYFGPGTRLTVT.

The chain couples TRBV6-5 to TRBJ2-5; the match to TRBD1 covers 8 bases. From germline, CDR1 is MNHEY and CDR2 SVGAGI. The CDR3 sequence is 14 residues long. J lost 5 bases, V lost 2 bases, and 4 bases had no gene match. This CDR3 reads CASSYPGGGETQYF. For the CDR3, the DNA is TGTGCCAGCAGTTACCCAGGGGGCGGGGAGACCCAGTACTTC.

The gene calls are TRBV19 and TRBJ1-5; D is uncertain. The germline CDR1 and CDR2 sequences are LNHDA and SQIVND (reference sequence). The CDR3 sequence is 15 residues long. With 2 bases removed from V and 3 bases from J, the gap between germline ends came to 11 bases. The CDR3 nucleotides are TGTGCCAGTAGTATAATGCGAGGGAACAATCAGCCCCAGCATTTT. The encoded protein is CASSIMRGNNQPQHF.

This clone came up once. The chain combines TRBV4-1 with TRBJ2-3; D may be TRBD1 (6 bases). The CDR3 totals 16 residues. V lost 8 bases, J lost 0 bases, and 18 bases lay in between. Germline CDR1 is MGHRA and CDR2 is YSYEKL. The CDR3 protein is CASRMGAGLSTDTQYF. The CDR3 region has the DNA TGCGCCAGCCGCATGGGGGCTGGTCTTAGCACAGATACGCAGTATTTT.

In DNA, the CDR3 is TGTGCCACCTTCCGGGGGAACGTCGAGGGAAAACTGTTTTTT. This gives the protein CATFRGNVEGKLFF. This rearrangement joins TRBV28 to TRBJ1-4; tentative D call: TRBD1 (5 bases). The germline CDR1 and CDR2 sequences are MDHEN and SYDVKM. The V and J ends lost 10 bases and 10 bases respectively, with 22 bases between them. The CDR3 length is 14 residues.

The chain's CDR3 is CASSPGAVSGRAVDTQYF. The CDR3 bases are TGTGCCAGTAGTCCGGGGGCCGTTAGCGGGAGGGCCGTGGATACGCAGTATTTT. The chain uses TRBV19 and TRBJ2-3; 11 bases are a match to TRBD2. CDR1 is LNHDA and CDR2 is SQIVND in the germline V gene (reference sequence). J lost 6 bases, V lost 5 bases, and 16 bases had no gene match. The CDR3 is made up of 18 amino acids.

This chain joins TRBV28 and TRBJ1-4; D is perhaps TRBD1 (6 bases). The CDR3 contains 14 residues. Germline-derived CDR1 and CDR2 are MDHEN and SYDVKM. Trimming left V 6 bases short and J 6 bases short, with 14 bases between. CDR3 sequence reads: CASRSQTGHEKLFF. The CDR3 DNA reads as TGTGCCAGCAGATCCCAGACAGGACATGAAAAACTGTTTTTT.

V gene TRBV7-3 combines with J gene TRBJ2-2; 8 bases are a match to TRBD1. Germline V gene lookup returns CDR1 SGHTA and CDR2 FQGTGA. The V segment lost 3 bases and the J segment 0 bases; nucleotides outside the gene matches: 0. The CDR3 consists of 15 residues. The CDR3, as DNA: TGTGCCAGCAGCTTGACAGGGGCGAACACCGGGGAGCTGTTTTTT. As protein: CASSLTGANTGELFF.

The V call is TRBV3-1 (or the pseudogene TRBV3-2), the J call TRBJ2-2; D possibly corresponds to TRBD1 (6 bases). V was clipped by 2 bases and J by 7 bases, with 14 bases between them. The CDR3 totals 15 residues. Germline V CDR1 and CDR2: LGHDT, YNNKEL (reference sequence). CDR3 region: CASSQKQGVGGELFF. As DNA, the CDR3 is TGTGCCAGCAGCCAAAAACAGGGAGTAGGCGGGGAGCTGTTTTTT.

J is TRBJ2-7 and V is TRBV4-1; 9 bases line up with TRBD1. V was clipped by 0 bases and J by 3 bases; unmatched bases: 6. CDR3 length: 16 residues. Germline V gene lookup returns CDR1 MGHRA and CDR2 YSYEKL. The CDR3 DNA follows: TGCGCCAGCAGCCAAGATCCCCAGACAGGGGGCTACGAGCAGTACTTC. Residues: CASSQDPQTGGYEQYF.

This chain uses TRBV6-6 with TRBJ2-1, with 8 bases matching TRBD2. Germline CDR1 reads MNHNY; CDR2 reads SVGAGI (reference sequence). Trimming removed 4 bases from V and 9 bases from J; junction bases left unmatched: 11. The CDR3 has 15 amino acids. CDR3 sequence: CASSSPGRGGPEQFF. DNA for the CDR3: TGTGCCAGCAGTTCCCCTGGCCGGGGGGGCCCTGAGCAGTTCTTC.

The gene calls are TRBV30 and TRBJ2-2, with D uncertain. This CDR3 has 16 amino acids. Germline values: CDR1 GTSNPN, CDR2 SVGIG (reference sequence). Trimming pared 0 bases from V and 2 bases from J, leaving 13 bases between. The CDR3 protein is CAWSVHIPSNTGELFF. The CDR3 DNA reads TGTGCCTGGAGTGTACACATCCCATCAAACACCGGGGAGCTGTTTTTT.

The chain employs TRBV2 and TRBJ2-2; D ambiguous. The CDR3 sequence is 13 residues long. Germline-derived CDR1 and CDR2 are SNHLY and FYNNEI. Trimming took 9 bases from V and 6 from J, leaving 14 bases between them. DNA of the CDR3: TGTGCCAGTAACTATGGGTTACCCGGGGAGCTGTTTTTT. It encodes CASNYGLPGELFF.

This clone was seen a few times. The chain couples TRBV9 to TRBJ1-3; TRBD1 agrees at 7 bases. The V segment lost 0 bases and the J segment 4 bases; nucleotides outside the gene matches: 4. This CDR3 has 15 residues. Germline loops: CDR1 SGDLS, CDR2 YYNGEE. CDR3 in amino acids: CASSVAGQVGNTIYF. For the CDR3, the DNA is TGTGCCAGCAGCGTAGCTGGACAGGTAGGAAACACCATATATTTT. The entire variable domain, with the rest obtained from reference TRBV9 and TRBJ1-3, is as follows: DSGVTQTPKHLITATGQRVTLRCSPRSGDLSVYWYQQSLDQGLQFLIQYYNGEERAKGNILERFSAQQFPDLHSELNLSSLELGDSALYFCASSVAGQVGNTIYFGEGSWLTVV.

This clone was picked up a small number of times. The DNA for the CDR3 is TGTGCCATCGGGGGGCCGGGACAGGGTTATGATCAGCCCCAGCATTTT. It is translated as CAIGGPGQGYDQPQHF. The V call is TRBV10-3, the J call TRBJ1-5; TRBD1 agrees at 9 bases. Germline-derived CDR1 and CDR2 are ENHRY and SYGVKD. Unmatched junction bases numbered 13, after V lost 8 bases and J lost 5 bases. This CDR3 comprises 16 residues.

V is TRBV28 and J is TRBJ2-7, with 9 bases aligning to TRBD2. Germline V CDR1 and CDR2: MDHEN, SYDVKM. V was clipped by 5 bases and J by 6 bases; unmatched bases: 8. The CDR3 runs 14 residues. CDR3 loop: CASSLTGLAREQYF. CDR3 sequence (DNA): TGTGCCAGCAGTCTAACGGGACTAGCCCGCGAGCAGTACTTC.